This T cell receptor beta chain appears in the sequencing data of a study of shared clonotypes between healthy human individuals. Whole-study context: The cohort comprised a couple of women and a few men. Their ages spanned 18 to 49 years.

Points from the study as a whole: Only blood was sampled; tissue repertoires likely differ. Relative to their counterparts shared across all four donors, non-shared clonotypes exhibited diminished generation probabilities. Several donors had 4% to 6.5% of their naive CD4 clonotypes in common.

Turning to this clone: As yet, its antigen is unknown.

CD8 cells classed as naive were CD45RO-negative and positively selected for CCR7, excluding terminally differentiated effector memory CD45RA+ cells. TCRdb's table, derived via immunoSEQ multiplex PCR, lists solely in-frame clones and lacks some. The table includes about 2 million clones, roughly 95% detected once. Trimming cost V 3 bases and J 4 bases, with 10 bases left between them. The CDR3 has 14 amino acids. Germline CDR1 reads LNHDA; CDR2 reads SQIVND (reference sequence). The sequencing sample was made of naive CD8+ T cells sorted from blood. This TCR derives from a man aged 18-30 years in good health. V and J are TRBV19 and TRBJ1-5; the D is unclear. CDR3 in amino acids: CASSISQLNQPQHF. CDR3 coding DNA: TGTGCCAGTAGTATCAGTCAGCTAAATCAGCCCCAGCATTTT.